The 25 T cell receptor beta chains listed next were all sequenced from one sample in a study of T cells in Graves' hyperthyroidism and ophthalmopathy. Amplified regions were TCR beta CDR3 sequences from RNA transcripts. Primed by the HTBI set, a first-round RT-PCR was run on the TCR CDR3. TCRdb reprocessed the multiplex PCR reads with MiXCR, giving one entry per CDR3 protein. The data contain 300,000 to 450,000 distinct CDR3 sequences, approximately 17% of them seen just once; the ten biggest clones take up less than 45%. The sequenced sample was blood. These receptors all come from a man younger than 30 with Graves' ophthalmopathy.

The table lists this clonotype with many counts. This chain links TRBV5-5 with TRBJ1-3, with D maybe TRBD1 (5 bases). CDR3 length: 14 residues. The V end lost 4 bases, the J end lost 4 bases, and 12 bases lay between the germline ends. Germline V CDR1 and CDR2: SGHKS, YYEKEE (reference sequence). The CDR3 region is CASSPNRQGNTIYF. The CDR3 nucleotides read TGTGCCAGCAGCCCAAACAGACAGGGAAACACCATATATTTT.

This clonotype was found many times. The rearrangement uses TRBV12-3 or TRBV12-4 and TRBJ2-7; 9 bases line up with TRBD2. With 5 bases clipped from V and 6 bases from J, the junction kept 8 bases outside the gene matches. This CDR3 contains 14 residues. In nucleotides, the CDR3 is TGTGCCAGCAGTCCCAGCGGGGGGCCACGCGAGCAGTACTTC. Residues: CASSPSGGPREQYF.

This clonotype was recorded a few times. The chain uses TRBV28 and TRBJ1-2; 7 bases are shared with TRBD1. Germline CDR1 and CDR2: MDHEN and SYDVKM. The V gene end was trimmed by 3 bases and the J gene end by 7 bases; junction bases not matched to a gene: 5. The CDR3 spans 13 residues. In nucleotides, the CDR3 is TGTGCCAGCAGTTTCCAGGGGGTTGGTGGCTACACCTTC. Translating gives CASSFQGVGGYTF.

The chain is built from TRBV27 and TRBJ1-2; D not resolved. This CDR3 is 15 amino acids long. V lost 5 bases and J lost 2, with 15 bases in between. CDR1 is MNHEY and CDR2 is SMNVEV in the germline V gene (reference sequence). The CDR3, as DNA: TGTGCCAGCAGTGAAGCGCTGACACCAAACTATGGCTACACCTTC. This codes for CASSEALTPNYGYTF.

There are many counts of this clonotype. This chain links TRBV13 with TRBJ1-1; no definite D call. The CDR3 covers 14 residues. V shed 5 bases and J shed 4 bases, with 14 bases lying between them. Germline CDR1 is PRHDT and CDR2 is FYEKMQ (reference sequence). CDR3 DNA sequence: TGTGCCAGCAGCCGCGGGGAGGGCAGCACTGAAGCTTTCTTT. As protein: CASSRGEGSTEAFF.

This clonotype has ten or more counts. The chain recombines TRBV12-3 or TRBV12-4 with TRBJ1-2; 9 nucleotides match TRBD1. J gave up 10 bases and V 5 bases, and 2 bases lay outside the gene matches. This CDR3 has 11 residues. This CDR3 is CASSRTGVYTF. The CDR3 DNA follows: TGTGCCAGCAGTAGGACAGGGGTCTACACCTTC.

In its sample, this clonotype was seen many times. This chain joins TRBV5-1 and TRBJ1-1; 8 bases line up with TRBD1. The V and J ends lost 5 bases and 1 base, in that order; junction bases with no gene match: 4. The CDR3 is 14 residues long. Germline CDR1 SGHRS, CDR2 YFSETQ. DNA for the CDR3: TGCGCCAGCAGGACAGGGGACAAGAACACTGAAGCTTTCTTT. This gives the protein CASRTGDKNTEAFF.

The gene calls are TRBV7-2 and TRBJ2-2; D is uncertain. The CDR3 consists of 13 residues. Germline V gene lookup returns CDR1 SGHTA and CDR2 FQGNSA. V gave up 5 bases and J gave up 5 bases, with 9 bases separating them. CDR3 sequence reads: CASSEQATGELFF. The DNA for the CDR3 is TGTGCCAGCAGCGAGCAGGCGACCGGGGAGCTGTTTTTT.

In this sample, this clonotype turned up a few times. The J gene is TRBJ1-4, the V gene TRBV10-2; D is undetermined. This CDR3 has 14 amino acids. The germline V and J ends were trimmed by 0 bases and 6 bases, with 8 bases remaining between them. Germline V CDR1 and CDR2: WSHSY, SAAADI. The chain's CDR3 is CASSESNSYEKLFF. CDR3 in DNA: TGCGCCAGCAGTGAGTCTAACAGCTATGAAAAACTGTTTTTT.

This clonotype was picked up many times. The genes are TRBV5-6 and TRBJ1-1, with 8 bases matching TRBD1. The CDR3 has 13 amino acids. V trimming: 2 bases; J trimming: 8 bases; junction bases outside the gene matches: 5. From germline, CDR1 is SGHDT and CDR2 YYEEEE. In DNA, the CDR3 is TGTGCCAGCAGCTTCCAGGGGGCCGGGGAAGCTTTCTTT. Residues: CASSFQGAGEAFF.

This clonotype was seen only a few times. This sequence joins TRBV7-2 and TRBJ2-1; 7 bases agree with TRBD1. In germline, CDR1 is SGHTA, CDR2 FQGNSA. J was trimmed by 4 bases and V by 5 bases; bases with no gene match: 8. The CDR3 consists of 15 residues. The CDR3 is CASSTMTGLYNEQFF. CDR3 in DNA: TGTGCCAGCAGCACTATGACAGGGTTGTACAATGAGCAGTTCTTC.

This clonotype was counted at least ten times. The chain uses TRBV12-3 or TRBV12-4 and TRBJ1-5; 9 positions match TRBD1. Trimming took 4 bases from V and 0 from J; bases not matched to a gene: 4. The CDR3 consists of 16 residues. The CDR3 loop reads CASSSGQGSSNQPQHF. CDR3 sequence (DNA): TGTGCCAGCAGTTCAGGACAGGGGAGTAGCAATCAGCCCCAGCATTTT.

V is TRBV3-1 and J is TRBJ2-1, with 9 bases lining up with TRBD2. J was trimmed by 3 bases and V by 4 bases; bases with no gene match: 7. From germline, CDR1 is LGHDT and CDR2 YNNKEL (reference sequence). CDR3 size: 16 residues. CDR3 in DNA: TGTGCCAGCAGCCCCTCAAATAGCGGGGGCTACAATGAGCAGTTCTTC. Translating it yields CASSPSNSGGYNEQFF.

This clonotype has a count of ten or more. This chain joins TRBV19 and TRBJ1-5; 9 nucleotides align to TRBD1. With V trimmed by 4 bases and J by 0 bases, 13 bases remained unmatched. The CDR3 runs 19 residues. The germline V gene has CDR1 LNHDA and CDR2 SQIVND (reference sequence). The CDR3 nucleotides are TGTGCCAGTAGTACCTGGCGGGACAGGGCTACCATTAGCAATCAGCCCCAGCATTTT. Protein sequence: CASSTWRDRATISNQPQHF.

This clonotype was counted at least ten times. V gene TRBV7-9 combines with J gene TRBJ1-2; D is undetermined. CDR1 is SEHNR and CDR2 is FQNEAQ in the germline V gene (reference sequence). This CDR3 has 13 residues. Trimming removed 5 bases at V and 6 bases at J, with 13 bases between. The CDR3 DNA sequence: TGTGCCAGCAGCCGAGGATTCCCAGATGGCTACACCTTC. It is translated as CASSRGFPDGYTF.

Concerning this clonotype: A much larger clone is a single base away; this may be a read error. The conserved final phenylalanine or tryptophan is absent from the CDR3, which likely points to a read error. This chain uses TRBV18 with TRBJ2-7; the D call may be TRBD1 or TRBD2 (6 bases each). V was clipped by 6 bases and J by 0 bases, with 12 bases between them. This CDR3 comprises 14 residues. The V gene's germline CDR1 is KGHSH and CDR2 LQKENI. The CDR3 loop reads CASSRGPSSYEQYL. CDR3 in DNA: TGTGCCAGCTCCCGGGGGCCTAGCTCCTACGAGCAGTACCTC.

About this clonotype itself: A much bigger clone sits one base away, suggesting this may be a read error. V is TRBV18 and J is TRBJ1-1, with D perhaps matching TRBD1 (5 bases). Trimming pared 8 bases from V and 5 bases from J, leaving 18 bases between. CDR3 length: 14 amino acids. Germline V gene data show CDR1 as KGHSH and CDR2 as LQKENI. CDR3: CASPNLMGETEAFF. CDR3 nucleotides: TGTGCCAGCCCAAACCTTATGGGGGAAACTGAAGCTTTCTTT. The full variable domain, its missing parts supplied by reference TRBV18 and TRBJ1-1, is NAGVMQNPRHLVRRRGQEARLRCSPMKGHSHVYWYRQLPEEGLKFMVYLQKENIIDESGMPKERFSAEFPKEGPSILRIQQVVRGDSAAYFCASPNLMGETEAFFGQGTRLTVV.

Many counts were recorded for this clonotype. The chain carries TRBV18 and TRBJ1-2; D call uncertain. The CDR3 consists of 14 residues. V lost 0 bases and J lost 4, with 9 bases in between. The V gene's germline CDR1 is KGHSH and CDR2 LQKENI. CDR3 DNA sequence: TGTGCCAGCTCACCACCGCACGGGCTCTATGGCTACACCTTC. Translation: CASSPPHGLYGYTF.

This clonotype came up many times. The V gene is TRBV20-1, the J gene TRBJ1-2, with TRBD1 matching over 10 bases. Germline values: CDR1 DFQATT, CDR2 SNEGSKA (reference sequence). CDR3 length: 15 residues. The V and J ends lost 0 bases and 8 bases, in that order; junction bases with no gene match: 9. The CDR3: CSARETRQGALGYTF. The DNA for the CDR3 is TGCAGTGCTAGAGAGACGCGACAGGGGGCGTTGGGCTACACCTTC.

This clonotype showed up just once. The chain joins TRBV3-1 to TRBJ2-1; 10 bases fit TRBD1. The junction had 3 bases not matched to a gene; V was cut back by 6 bases and J by 7 bases. This CDR3 contains 13 residues. Germline V gene sequence: CDR1 LGHDT, CDR2 YNNKEL (reference sequence). The CDR3 DNA sequence: TGTGCCAGCAGGGGACAGGGGATAAATGAGCAGTTCTTC. It translates to CASRGQGINEQFF.

The chain carries TRBV4-1 and TRBJ1-1; D remains unclear. This CDR3 has 15 amino acids. Germline lookup yields CDR1 MGHRA and CDR2 YSYEKL. The V end lost 3 bases, the J end lost 1 base, and 12 bases lay between the germline ends. As DNA, the CDR3 is TGCGCCAGCAGCCAGTATGGACTGACGAACACTGAAGCTTTCTTT. Amino acids: CASSQYGLTNTEAFF.

This clonotype has ten or more counts. The rearrangement uses TRBV3-1 and TRBJ1-2, with a weak D call TRBD1 (5 bases). V was trimmed by 0 bases and J by 7 bases, leaving 9 bases between them. Germline V gene sequence: CDR1 LGHDT, CDR2 YNNKEL (reference sequence). The CDR3 covers 13 residues. The CDR3 loop is CASSQEGQIGYTF. In DNA form, the CDR3 reads TGTGCCAGCAGCCAAGAGGGGCAGATTGGCTACACCTTC.

In its sample, this clonotype was seen many times. V usage is TRBV7-3 and J usage is TRBJ2-1; 11 bases map to TRBD2. V was clipped by 4 bases and J by 6 bases; unmatched bases: 8. The CDR3 totals 16 residues. Germline V lookup: CDR1 SGHTA, CDR2 FQGTGA. The CDR3 bases are TGTGCCAGCAGCTACGGTCTAGCGGGGGGAGTCAATGAGCAGTTCTTC. Encoded protein: CASSYGLAGGVNEQFF.

The CDR3 loop reads CSAYAGYGYTF. For the CDR3, the DNA is TGCAGCGCCTACGCTGGCTATGGCTACACCTTC. The gene calls are TRBV29-1 and TRBJ1-2; D ambiguous. The CDR3 is made up of 11 amino acids. The V gene's germline CDR1 is SQVTM and CDR2 ANQGSEA. Trimming removed 7 bases at V and 4 bases at J, with 10 bases between. The variable domain in full, completed from reference TRBV29-1 and TRBJ1-2, reads SAVISQKPSRDICQRGTSLTIQCQVDSQVTMMFWYRQQPGQSLTLIATANQGSEATYESGFVIDKFPISRPNLTFSTLTVSNMSPEDSSIYLCSAYAGYGYTFGSGTRLTVV.

This clonotype appeared many times. This sequence joins TRBV2 and TRBJ1-5; maybe TRBD1 (5 bases). This CDR3 is built from 14 residues. Looked up from germline, CDR1 is SNHLY and CDR2 is FYNNEI. Trimming took 2 bases from V and 7 from J, leaving 12 bases between them. The CDR3, as DNA: TGTGCCAGCAGTGAAAGAGGGGTCGGGCAGCCCCAGCATTTT. Protein sequence: CASSERGVGQPQHF. Looking up the rest from reference TRBV2 and TRBJ1-5 gives the full variable domain: EPEVTQTPSHQVTQMGQEVILRCVPISNHLYFYWYRQILGQKVEFLVSFYNNEISEKSEIFDDQFSVERPDGSNFTLKIRSTKLEDSAMYFCASSERGVGQPQHFGDGTRLSIL.